These 10 T cell receptor beta chains came from one sample sequenced in a study of a mutant IDH1 vaccine in newly diagnosed glioma. Here immunoSEQ multiplex PCR was the method, and the copy in TCRdb shows in-frame clones only, minus some. There are around 50,000 clones in the sample; approximately 84% occur only once, and around 4% lies in the top ten. No cognate antigen is known for these TCRs. Regarding time point: week 47, end of study. A single vaccine dose contained 300 ug of mutant IDH1 20-mer peptide, and topical imiquimod was used with it. The material was PBMCs, obtained from a glioma patient whose treatment included an IDH1 peptide vaccine. The source of these receptors is a woman aged 30 to 39 with glioma. Some clones in this sample may be carry-over from other donors' samples.

The chain combines TRBV5-1 with TRBJ2-7, with TRBD2 identical over 7 bases. V gave up 3 bases and J gave up 2 bases; unmatched junction bases: 5. The CDR3 totals 14 residues. CDR1 and CDR2 (germline): SGHRS, YFSETQ. CDR3 loop: CASSWASGAYEQYF. The CDR3 DNA sequence: TGCGCCAGCAGCTGGGCTAGCGGCGCCTACGAGCAGTACTTC.

The chain joins TRBV7-9 to TRBJ1-1; D unclear. Germline CDR1 is SEHNR and CDR2 is FQNEAQ (reference sequence). V lost 1 base and J lost 0, with 6 bases in between. The CDR3 spans 14 residues. CDR3 in amino acids: CASSLEGLNTEAFF. CDR3 sequence (DNA): TGTGCCAGCAGCTTAGAAGGGTTGAACACTGAAGCTTTCTTT.

V gene TRBV2 combines with J gene TRBJ2-6, with D unresolved. The CDR3 totals 13 residues. V lost 2 bases and J lost 1, with 0 bases in between. The germline CDR1 and CDR2 sequences are SNHLY and FYNNEI. The CDR3 sequence: CASSESGANVLTF. In nucleotides, the CDR3 is TGTGCCAGCAGTGAATCTGGGGCCAACGTCCTGACTTTC.

This sequence joins TRBV27 and TRBJ2-1; D is uncertain. The germline V gene encodes CDR1 MNHEY and CDR2 SMNVEV (reference sequence). The CDR3 consists of 13 residues. Trimming cost V 6 bases and J 5 bases, with 11 bases left between them. CDR3 bases: TGTGCCAGCAGCCTAGGACGTCACAATGAGCAGTTCTTC. Translation: CASSLGRHNEQFF.

The chain couples TRBV21-1 to TRBJ1-5; the listed D gene, TRBD1, was not tested against the DNA. TRBV21-1 represents a pseudogene. This CDR3 is built from 13 residues. CDR3 coding DNA: TGTGCCAGCATGCAGGGGAACAATCAGCCCCAGCATTTT. Residues: CASMQGNNQPQHF.

This clone occurred once. This chain uses TRBV5-4 with TRBJ2-7; 14 bases match TRBD2. The germline V gene encodes CDR1 SGHNT and CDR2 YYREEE (reference sequence). Unmatched junction bases numbered 2, after V lost 3 bases and J lost 3 bases. This CDR3 comprises 15 residues. The CDR3 nucleotides are TGTGCCAGCAGCTCCGGGACTAGCGGGAGCTACGAGCAGTACTTC. Encoded protein: CASSSGTSGSYEQYF.

The chain recombines TRBV6-1 with TRBJ1-5; D gene uncertain. CDR1 and CDR2 (germline): MNHNS, SASEGT. This CDR3 has 15 amino acids. The V and J ends lost 6 bases and 4 bases respectively, with 16 bases between them. The CDR3 reads CASSLEVLGNQPQHF. DNA of the CDR3: TGTGCCAGCAGCCTGGAGGTCCTGGGTAATCAGCCCCAGCATTTT.

This chain uses TRBV25-1 with TRBJ1-2, with a weak D call TRBD1 (5 bases). Germline V gene lookup returns CDR1 MGHDK and CDR2 SYGVNS. The V and J ends lost 6 bases and 1 base respectively, with 15 bases between them. The CDR3 consists of 15 residues. The CDR3 nucleotides read TGTGCCAGCAGCCTCTCGGGGGGGGTTAACTATGGCTACACCTTC. It yields the protein CASSLSGGVNYGYTF.

The rearrangement uses TRBV30 and TRBJ2-5; no definite D call. CDR1 and CDR2 (germline): GTSNPN, SVGIG (reference sequence). The CDR3 extends over 13 amino acids. V was cut by 3 bases and J by 2 bases, with 10 bases left in between. CDR3 loop: CAWRGRYQETQYF. The CDR3 nucleotides read TGTGCCTGGAGAGGCAGATATCAAGAGACCCAGTACTTC.

The chain carries TRBV7-9 and TRBJ2-5; 10 bases fit TRBD1. V lost 5 bases to trimming and J lost 10 bases; unmatched junction nucleotides: 7. CDR1 and CDR2 from the germline V gene are SEHNR and FQNEAQ (reference sequence). The CDR3 is made up of 13 amino acids. Here the CDR3 DNA reads TGTGCCAGCAGCCTTGGACAGGGGGGGATCCAGTACTTC. Translation gives CASSLGQGGIQYF.